This is a list of T cell receptor beta chains from one sample in a study of blood T cell repertoires in COVID-19. TCRdb keeps only in-frame clones here, not all; method: immunoSEQ multiplex PCR. This sample has 35,000 to 45,000 clones; 80% to 90% occur once, and the top ten carry 4.5% to 6.5%. Sequences were obtained from peripheral blood. These receptors were taken from a man aged 35-49 years with active COVID-19. Each CDR3 is given without its conserved first and last residue. Fields, in order: V gene, J gene, CDR3 protein.

v_gene: TRBV10-1; j_gene: TRBJ2-7; CDR3aa: ASSESWTPDPYEQY
v_gene: TRBV4-1; j_gene: TRBJ1-4; CDR3aa: ASSPHQISTNEKLF
v_gene: TRBV14; j_gene: TRBJ2-3; CDR3aa: ASCSGRAVNTQY
v_gene: TRBV6-5; j_gene: TRBJ1-4; CDR3aa: ASRTGSTNEKLF
v_gene: TRBV28; j_gene: TRBJ2-3; CDR3aa: ASSPIMYHAGTGQSDTQY
v_gene: TRBV4-1; j_gene: TRBJ1-1; CDR3aa: ASRNIPTANTEAF
v_gene: TRBV28; j_gene: TRBJ1-6; CDR3aa: ASSGGPYQSPLH
v_gene: TRBV14; j_gene: TRBJ1-2; CDR3aa: ASSQGRGNYGYT
v_gene: TRBV7-5; j_gene: TRBJ1-2; CDR3aa: ARSRSDRPTSSGYGYT
v_gene: TRBV2; j_gene: TRBJ2-1; CDR3aa: ASSGNRLAGGNEQF
v_gene: TRBV7-2; j_gene: TRBJ2-1; CDR3aa: ASSSGTSVPGWNEQF
v_gene: TRBV29-1; j_gene: TRBJ1-4; CDR3aa: SGQDATNEKLF
v_gene: TRBV7-9; j_gene: TRBJ1-4; CDR3aa: ASRVLAHEKLF
v_gene: TRBV28; j_gene: TRBJ1-6; CDR3aa: ASRQGGVSPLH
v_gene: TRBV10-2; j_gene: TRBJ2-1; CDR3aa: ASRNGPAGPEQF
v_gene: TRBV3-1/TRBV3-2; j_gene: TRBJ2-5; CDR3aa: ASSQGRDSSLGETQY
v_gene: TRBV2; j_gene: TRBJ2-5; CDR3aa: ASSPDRPETQY
v_gene: TRBV5-1; j_gene: TRBJ1-1; CDR3aa: ASSKVEALNTEAF
v_gene: TRBV6-6; j_gene: TRBJ1-1; CDR3aa: ASRQDRLNTEAF
v_gene: TRBV7-6; j_gene: TRBJ2-3; CDR3aa: ASSINPDRGDTQY
v_gene: TRBV6-7; j_gene: TRBJ2-7; CDR3aa: ASSQGLADPYEQY
v_gene: TRBV7-2; j_gene: TRBJ2-3; CDR3aa: ASSFNRLGPDTQY
v_gene: TRBV28; j_gene: TRBJ2-1; CDR3aa: ASRGAKREGLQF
v_gene: TRBV3-1/TRBV3-2; j_gene: TRBJ2-5; CDR3aa: ASSQPRTRGQETQY
v_gene: TRBV19; j_gene: TRBJ2-1; CDR3aa: ASSISGGQEGGANEQF
v_gene: TRBV11-3; j_gene: TRBJ2-1; CDR3aa: ASSSGTEKLNEQF
v_gene: TRBV11-1; j_gene: TRBJ2-1; CDR3aa: ASSRGGAYNEQF